Presented here are 26 T cell receptor beta chains from one specimen sequenced in a study of blood T cell repertoires in COVID-19. Using immunoSEQ multiplex PCR, the repertoire was profiled, and TCRdb retains in-frame clones only, with some absent. There are around 66,000 clones in the sample; roughly 78% occur only once, and around 10% lies in the top ten. Sequenced sample: peripheral blood. The receptor set was obtained from a human donor in a cohort sampled during active COVID-19.

This clone has just one count. The J gene is TRBJ2-1, the V gene TRBV2, with D unresolved. Germline loops: CDR1 SNHLY, CDR2 FYNNEI. This CDR3 is 15 amino acids long. V was shortened by 3 bases and J by 0 bases, with 9 bases between the two germline ends. The CDR3 loop reads CASSEAESSYNEQFF. In nucleotides, the CDR3 is TGTGCCAGCAGTGAGGCGGAGAGCTCCTACAATGAGCAGTTCTTC.

This clone was observed a single time. The V and J genes are TRBV29-1 and TRBJ2-1; D unclear. V lost 1 base, J lost 0 bases, and 13 bases lay in between. The germline V gene encodes CDR1 SQVTM and CDR2 ANQGSEA. The CDR3 extends over 16 amino acids. The CDR3 here is CSVEGPIVLSYNEQFF. The CDR3 bases are TGCAGCGTTGAAGGCCCGATCGTACTCTCCTACAATGAGCAGTTCTTC.

The J gene is TRBJ2-2, the V gene TRBV28; TRBD1 agrees at 10 bases. Germline V CDR1 and CDR2: MDHEN, SYDVKM. V lost 6 bases to trimming and J lost 2 bases; unmatched junction nucleotides: 6. This CDR3 has 16 amino acids. The CDR3 DNA sequence: TGTGCCAGCAGACCCCCGACAGGGGGCAACACCGGGGAGCTGTTTTTT. Protein sequence: CASRPPTGGNTGELFF.

This rearrangement joins TRBV28 to TRBJ2-7; 8 bases agree with TRBD2. The J segment lost 7 bases and the V segment lost 11 bases, leaving 22 bases of the junction unmatched. This CDR3 region has 16 residues. Germline loops: CDR1 MDHEN, CDR2 SYDVKM. CDR3 in amino acids: CARRRHGGGLSEEQYF. The CDR3, as DNA: TGTGCCCGCCGGCGCCACGGGGGGGGGTTGAGTGAAGAGCAGTACTTC. The full variable domain, in which reference TRBV28 and TRBJ2-7 provide the parts outside the CDR3, is DVKVTQSSRYLVKRTGEKVFLECVQDMDHENMFWYRQDPGLGLRLIYFSYDVKMKEKGDIPEGYSVSREKKERFSLILESASTNQTSMYLCARRRHGGGLSEEQYFGPGTRLTVT.

The chain uses TRBV15 and TRBJ2-7, with unresolved D. Deletions cut 0 bases from V and 2 bases from J, with 8 bases between. Germline CDR1 and CDR2: LNHNV and YYDKDF (reference sequence). This CDR3 spans 14 amino acids. The CDR3 bases are TGTGCCACCAGCAGAGAGGGCAGACCCTACGAGCAGTACTTC. As protein: CATSREGRPYEQYF.

The rearrangement links TRBV3-1 (or the pseudogene TRBV3-2) to TRBJ1-2; tentatively, D is TRBD1 (5 bases). Between the trimmed V and J ends, which lost 4 bases and 8 bases, there was a span of 20 bases. Per the germline V gene, CDR1 is LGHDT and CDR2 is YNNKEL (reference sequence). The CDR3 totals 15 residues. CDR3 sequence reads: CASSLQPGEGYGYTF. In DNA, the CDR3 is TGTGCCAGCAGCCTACAACCGGGGGAGGGATACGGCTACACCTTC.

The J gene is TRBJ2-5, the V gene TRBV19; tentatively, D is TRBD1 (5 bases). The CDR3 is made up of 14 amino acids. From germline, CDR1 is LNHDA and CDR2 SQIVND (reference sequence). The V end was cut by 4 bases, the J end by 0 bases, with 9 bases between. Here the CDR3 reads CASSTRTHQETQYF. CDR3 bases: TGTGCCAGTAGTACCAGGACACACCAAGAGACCCAGTACTTC.

This clone has a single count. This chain joins TRBV4-1 and TRBJ2-1; D unresolved. The V end lost 0 bases, the J end lost 10 bases, and 13 bases lay between the germline ends. Germline-derived CDR1 and CDR2 are MGHRA and YSYEKL. The CDR3 is 14 amino acids. The CDR3 sequence is CASSQDQRFAEQFF. The CDR3 bases are TGCGCCAGCAGCCAAGATCAGAGGTTTGCCGAGCAGTTCTTC.

The J gene is TRBJ1-1, the V gene TRBV19; D may be TRBD1 (6 bases). Germline V gives CDR1 LNHDA, CDR2 SQIVND (reference sequence). V lost 5 bases and J lost 7, with 17 bases in between. The CDR3 sequence is 14 residues long. CDR3 amino acids: CASSAGQKQSEAFF. The CDR3, as DNA: TGTGCCAGTAGTGCAGGACAGAAACAAAGTGAAGCTTTCTTT.

The rearrangement uses TRBV7-3 and TRBJ1-1; 9 bases are shared with TRBD1. Germline assignment: CDR1 SGHTA and CDR2 FQGTGA. V trimming: 5 bases; J trimming: 6 bases; junction bases outside the gene matches: 7. The CDR3 runs to 14 residues. The CDR3 region has the DNA TGTGCCAGCAGCACAGGAACAGGGGGCCCTGAAGCTTTCTTT. It specifies CASSTGTGGPEAFF.

This clone was seen more than once but under ten times. The chain uses TRBV9 and TRBJ2-3; TRBD2 agrees at 8 bases. The CDR3 runs 16 residues. Germline trimming cut 0 bases from V and 1 base from J; bases unmatched to any gene: 4. Per germline, CDR1 SGDLS and CDR2 YYNGEE. The CDR3 nucleotides are TGTGCCAGCAGCGTAGACCAGCGGGAGCGCACAGATACGCAGTATTTT. Amino acid sequence: CASSVDQRERTDTQYF.

The chain's CDR3 is CASSLVPGYQETQYF. In nucleotides, the CDR3 is TGTGCCAGCAGCTTAGTTCCAGGCTACCAAGAGACCCAGTACTTC. The V gene is TRBV7-2, the J gene TRBJ2-5; D is undetermined. Looked up from germline, CDR1 is SGHTA and CDR2 is FQGNSA. This CDR3 spans 15 amino acids. The V and J ends lost 1 base and 0 bases respectively, with 9 bases between them.

The V and J genes are TRBV7-6 and TRBJ1-5; perhaps TRBD1 as D (5 bases). The CDR3 runs to 15 residues. Germline CDR1 reads SGHVS; CDR2 reads FNYEAQ. Trimming pared 1 base from V and 3 bases from J, leaving 10 bases between. This chain's CDR3 is CASSLVSGINQPQHF. Written as DNA, the CDR3 is TGTGCCAGCAGCTTAGTGTCAGGGATCAATCAGCCCCAGCATTTT.

The chain is built from TRBV5-4 and TRBJ2-7; tentatively, D is TRBD1 (6 bases). From germline, CDR1 is SGHNT and CDR2 YYREEE (reference sequence). The CDR3 sequence is 15 residues long. The V end was cut by 4 bases, the J end by 7 bases, with 21 bases between. In nucleotides, the CDR3 is TGTGCCAGCAGCCTGAGCCAGGGGCCACCTCGGGAGCAGTACTTC. Translated, it gives CASSLSQGPPREQYF. The variable domain in full, with the rest retrieved from reference TRBV5-4 and TRBJ2-7, is ETGVTQSPTHLIKTRGQQVTLRCSSQSGHNTVSWYQQALGQGPQFIFQYYREEENGRGNFPPRFSGLQFPNYSSELNVNALELDDSALYLCASSLSQGPPREQYFGPGTRLTVT.

The chain has TRBV30 and TRBJ2-7, with D possibly being TRBD2 (6 bases). Trimming took 5 bases from V and 6 from J, leaving 20 bases between them. Germline V gene data show CDR1 as GTSNPN and CDR2 as SVGIG (reference sequence). This CDR3 contains 14 residues. The CDR3 sequence: CAWARSGRLGEQYF. CDR3 in DNA: TGTGCCTGGGCCCGTAGCGGACGGTTAGGCGAGCAGTACTTC.

On this clone itself: Other DNA sequences within the sample encode an identical CDR3. The chain links TRBV7-8 to TRBJ2-7; 8 bases line up with TRBD1. Germline assignment: CDR1 SGHVS and CDR2 FQNEAQ. CDR3 length: 13 amino acids. The V and J ends lost 2 bases and 6 bases, in that order; junction bases with no gene match: 3. The CDR3: CASSLQGAGEQYF. The CDR3 DNA follows: TGTGCCAGCAGCTTACAGGGGGCGGGCGAGCAGTACTTC. Combining the CDR3 with reference TRBV7-8 and TRBJ2-7 gives the whole variable domain GAGVSQSPRYKVAKRGQDVALRCDPISGHVSLFWYQQALGQGPEFLTYFQNEAQLDKSGLPSDRFFAERPEGSVSTLKIQRTQQEDSAVYLCASSLQGAGEQYFGPGTRLTVT.

This chain joins TRBV7-2 and TRBJ2-6, with D tentatively TRBD1 (6 bases). The CDR3 sequence is 15 residues long. The V end lost 2 bases, the J end lost 10 bases, and 15 bases lay between the germline ends. Germline V CDR1 and CDR2: SGHTA, FQGNSA. Here the CDR3 reads CASSLKQGGVNVLTF. The CDR3 DNA is TGTGCCAGCAGCTTAAAACAGGGCGGTGTGAACGTCCTGACTTTC. Based on the CDR3 plus reference TRBV7-2 and TRBJ2-6, the full variable domain is GAGVSQSPSNKVTEKGKDVELRCDPISGHTALYWYRQSLGQGLEFLIYFQGNSAPDKSGLPSDRFSAERTGGSVSTLTIQRTQQEDSAVYLCASSLKQGGVNVLTFGAGSRLTVL.

This clone was detected once. The chain recombines TRBV28 with TRBJ2-7, with a possible D match to TRBD1 (6 bases). Germline assignment: CDR1 MDHEN and CDR2 SYDVKM. This CDR3 has 15 residues. Trimming removed 5 bases at V and 5 bases at J, with 19 bases between. CDR3 sequence (DNA): TGTGCCAGCAGTCCCCCCGGTGGGGGCTCTCACGAGCAGTACTTC. This encodes CASSPPGGGSHEQYF.

The sample holds one count of this clone. The chain joins TRBV6-2 or TRBV6-3 to TRBJ2-1; maybe TRBD1 (5 bases). CDR1 is MNHEY and CDR2 is SVGEGT in the germline V gene. The CDR3 has 18 amino acids. V lost 5 bases, J lost 0 bases, and 20 bases lay in between. The CDR3 here is CASSKWGPAVSSYNEQFF. CDR3 nucleotides: TGTGCCAGCAGTAAGTGGGGCCCCGCTGTGAGCTCCTACAATGAGCAGTTCTTC.

This sequence joins TRBV6-5 and TRBJ1-1; 8 bases map to TRBD1. The germline gives CDR1 MNHEY, CDR2 SVGAGI. The CDR3 is 13 residues long. Germline trimming cut 5 bases from V and 8 bases from J; bases unmatched to any gene: 7. This CDR3 reads CASSQTGVAEAFF. In DNA, the CDR3 is TGTGCCAGCAGTCAGACAGGGGTTGCCGAAGCTTTCTTT.

The chain links TRBV4-1 to TRBJ2-3; no definite D call. Trimming left V 0 bases short and J 2 bases short, with 6 bases between. CDR1 MGHRA and CDR2 YSYEKL come from the germline V gene. This CDR3 spans 14 amino acids. The CDR3 is CASSQEAVTDTQYF. The CDR3 coding sequence is TGCGCCAGCAGCCAAGAGGCGGTCACAGATACGCAGTATTTT.

V and J are TRBV6-2 or TRBV6-3 and TRBJ2-7; a possible D gene is TRBD2 (6 bases). This CDR3 region has 19 residues. Germline lookup yields CDR1 MNHEY and CDR2 SVGEGT. Trimming removed 0 bases from V and 0 bases from J, with 21 bases in between. As DNA, the CDR3 is TGTGCCAGCAGTTACTCGGGTAGCGGAACGACCTCTAGCTCCTACGAGCAGTACTTC. The encoded protein is CASSYSGSGTTSSSYEQYF.

This clone appeared a few times. The chain employs TRBV4-3 and TRBJ2-4, with TRBD2 as a possible D gene (6 bases). CDR1 is LGHNA, CDR2 YSLEER, per germline. CDR3 length equals 13 residues. V dropped 4 bases and J dropped 8 bases, with 12 bases sitting between them. The CDR3 coding sequence is TGCGCCAGCAGCCGGAGGGAGAGGGACATTCAGTACTTC. Protein product: CASSRRERDIQYF.

The V and J genes are TRBV9 and TRBJ2-7; D is perhaps TRBD1 (6 bases). Trimming cost V 4 bases and J 6 bases, with 17 bases left between them. The CDR3 is 14 residues long. The germline CDR1 and CDR2 sequences are SGDLS and YYNGEE. DNA of the CDR3: TGTGCCAGCAGCCCCCGTGGGAGAGGGGGCGAGCAGTACTTC. It is translated as CASSPRGRGGEQYF.

CDR3 in DNA: TGCGCCAGCAGCCCATACCCAGGGACCGGGGAGCTGTTTTTT. It yields the protein CASSPYPGTGELFF. The V and J genes are TRBV5-1 and TRBJ2-2, with D tentatively TRBD1 (5 bases). The CDR3 extends over 14 amino acids. Trimming cost V 4 bases and J 5 bases, with 12 bases left between them. Germline V lookup: CDR1 SGHRS, CDR2 YFSETQ.

The J gene is TRBJ1-4, the V gene TRBV4-3; D gene unclear. CDR1 LGHNA and CDR2 YSLEER come from the germline V gene. The length of the CDR3 is 15 residues. V was cut by 0 bases and J by 3 bases, with 8 bases left in between. DNA for the CDR3: TGCGCCAGCAGCCAAGACGAGGGAGCTAATGAAAAACTGTTTTTT. This codes for CASSQDEGANEKLFF.